This T cell receptor (beta chain) was found in a study of T cells after yellow fever vaccination. From the 5' RACE reads, TCRdb called clonotypes with MiXCR, one entry per CDR3 protein. This table holds more than 300,000 distinct CDR3 sequences, approximately 4.3% found once. Unmatched junction bases numbered 6, after V lost 3 bases and J lost 4 bases. The CDR3 extends over 15 amino acids. Notes on the study in general: In post-booster samples, most primary-vaccination clones reappeared (approximately 97% CD4, roughly 89% CD8). Across the CD4 and CD8 compartments, a small share of clonotypes was present in both.

Turning to this clonotype: Its antigen remains unknown.

The chain uses TRBV12-3 or TRBV12-4 and TRBJ2-3; TRBD2 agrees at 8 bases. The source material was PBMCs, sampled 15 days after the yellow fever booster vaccination. The sequence was collected from a man between 18 and 35 years old who received the YFV17D yellow fever vaccine. The CDR3 DNA reads TGTGCCAGCAGTTTTGGCCGGGGGGGTTCAGATACGCAGTATTTT. It specifies CASSFGRGGSDTQYF.